The 32 T cell receptor beta chains below were found in one sample sequenced in a study of shared clonotypes between healthy human individuals. Here immunoSEQ multiplex PCR was the method, and the copy in TCRdb shows in-frame clones only, minus some. The sample lists 2 million to 2.5 million clones; 95% were seen once. Source material: naive CD4+ T cells sorted from blood. Subset of the sample: CD45RA+ positively selected. These receptors all come from a man between 18 and 29 years old in good health.

This sequence joins TRBV5-4 and TRBJ2-7; TRBD1 matches at 7 bases. The CDR3 loop spans 13 amino acids. Trimming took 1 base from V and 4 from J; bases not matched to a gene: 2. The V gene's germline CDR1 is SGHNT and CDR2 YYREEE (reference sequence). The DNA of the CDR3 is TGTGCCAGCAGCTTGCAACAGGGGTACGAGCAGTACTTC. As protein: CASSLQQGYEQYF.

Of note for this clone: Additional DNA sequences in this sample encode the identical CDR3. The chain employs TRBV28 and TRBJ1-3; perhaps TRBD1 as D (6 bases). Germline V CDR1 and CDR2: MDHEN, SYDVKM. V lost 4 bases to trimming and J lost 2 bases, with 9 bases between them. The CDR3 is 14 residues long. CDR3 bases: TGTGCCAGCAGTTCCACAGGGACTGGAAACACCATATATTTT. It codes for CASSSTGTGNTIYF.

Remarks on this clone: The same CDR3 also results from other DNA sequences found in this sample. V and J are TRBV18 and TRBJ2-2; possibly TRBD1 for D (5 bases). The CDR3 runs to 15 residues. The V end lost 1 base, the J end lost 0 bases, and 6 bases lay between the germline ends. CDR1 KGHSH and CDR2 LQKENI come from the germline V gene. The CDR3 is CASSPQGTNTGELFF. The CDR3 region has the DNA TGTGCCAGCTCACCACAGGGGACGAACACCGGGGAGCTGTTTTTT.

J is TRBJ1-1 and V is TRBV6-5; D is perhaps TRBD1 (5 bases). This CDR3 region has 12 residues. Per the germline V gene, CDR1 is MNHEY and CDR2 is SVGAGI. Deletions cut 4 bases from V and 8 bases from J, with 11 bases between. CDR3 sequence reads: CASSFPGVEAFF. The CDR3 DNA follows: TGTGCCAGCAGTTTCCCGGGGGTAGAAGCTTTCTTT.

The V call is TRBV5-1, the J call TRBJ2-7; TRBD2 is a possible D gene (6 bases). Germline V gene data show CDR1 as SGHRS and CDR2 as YFSETQ. The CDR3 runs to 14 residues. V lost 3 bases and J lost 1, with 11 bases in between. CDR3 amino acids: CASSSYLASYEQYF. The CDR3 DNA reads TGCGCCAGCAGCTCTTATCTAGCGTCCTACGAGCAGTACTTC.

The rearrangement joins TRBV4-1 to TRBJ2-7; D possibly matches TRBD1 or TRBD2 (5 bases each). The CDR3 covers 15 residues. CDR1 and CDR2 (germline): MGHRA, YSYEKL. The ends were cut back, 0 bases at V and 2 bases at J, with 11 bases in the middle. CDR3 sequence (DNA): TGCGCCAGCAGCCAAGAGTGGGGACGGGCCTACGAGCAGTACTTC. Protein sequence: CASSQEWGRAYEQYF.

This chain connects TRBV7-3 to TRBJ2-7; D is possibly TRBD2 (6 bases). V dropped 5 bases and J dropped 7 bases, with 15 bases sitting between them. The CDR3 extends over 13 amino acids. Germline V gene sequence: CDR1 SGHTA, CDR2 FQGTGA. The CDR3 sequence is CASSPLGGREQYF. The CDR3 nucleotides read TGTGCCAGCAGCCCCCTTGGAGGGCGGGAGCAGTACTTC.

V and J are TRBV30 and TRBJ1-4; maybe TRBD1 (6 bases). Germline values: CDR1 GTSNPN, CDR2 SVGIG (reference sequence). V was trimmed by 3 bases and J by 7 bases, leaving 21 bases between them. The CDR3 extends over 16 amino acids. The CDR3 nucleotides are TGTGCCTGGAGCGCACTCCAGGGACACCAAGGTGAAAAACTGTTTTTT. Its protein product is CAWSALQGHQGEKLFF.

The chain joins TRBV30 to TRBJ2-1, with D perhaps matching TRBD2 (7 bases). The V and J ends lost 2 bases and 9 bases respectively, with 14 bases between them. Per germline, CDR1 GTSNPN and CDR2 SVGIG (reference sequence). CDR3 length equals 13 residues. CDR3: CAWSTTGRGEQFF. In nucleotides, the CDR3 is TGTGCCTGGAGTACTACAGGGAGGGGTGAGCAGTTCTTC.

The rearrangement uses TRBV18 and TRBJ1-2, with 12 positions matching TRBD1. CDR1 is KGHSH and CDR2 is LQKENI in the germline V gene. The CDR3 consists of 16 residues. The V segment lost 0 bases and the J segment 4 bases; nucleotides outside the gene matches: 3. The CDR3 nucleotides are TGTGCCAGCTCACCACCCGGGACAGGGGGCCTCTATGGCTACACCTTC. Protein product: CASSPPGTGGLYGYTF. The whole variable domain, filled in from reference TRBV18 and TRBJ1-2, reads NAGVMQNPRHLVRRRGQEARLRCSPMKGHSHVYWYRQLPEEGLKFMVYLQKENIIDESGMPKERFSAEFPKEGPSILRIQQVVRGDSAAYFCASSPPGTGGLYGYTFGSGTRLTVV.

This clone has a single count. This rearrangement joins TRBV27 to TRBJ1-2; 10 bases map to TRBD1. CDR1 MNHEY and CDR2 SMNVEV come from the germline V gene (reference sequence). This CDR3 region has 14 residues. V dropped 3 bases and J dropped 8; count of bases not matched to a gene: 6. The CDR3 protein is CASSFDRGRGGYTF. CDR3 in DNA: TGTGCCAGCAGTTTTGACAGGGGGCGGGGAGGCTACACCTTC.

The V and J genes are TRBV11-3 and TRBJ2-3; no clear D gene. Trimming shortened V by 5 bases and J by 2 bases, and 11 bases separated the two germline ends. The germline V gene encodes CDR1 SGHNT and CDR2 YENEEA. CDR3 size: 14 residues. CDR3 sequence (DNA): TGTGCCAGCAGCCTTGGCGCGATCACAGATACGCAGTATTTT. It translates to CASSLGAITDTQYF.

Concerning this clone: Other DNA sequences within the sample encode an identical CDR3. The chain carries TRBV7-9 and TRBJ1-3; D not certain. Per germline, CDR1 SEHNR and CDR2 FQNEAQ (reference sequence). Trimming removed 5 bases at V and 4 bases at J, with 12 bases between. CDR3 length equals 14 residues. The DNA for the CDR3 is TGTGCCAGCAGCCTCGCGGCCGCGGGAAACACCATATATTTT. Protein product: CASSLAAAGNTIYF.

The chain joins TRBV7-9 to TRBJ2-7, with D perhaps TRBD1 (5 bases). CDR1 is SEHNR and CDR2 is FQNEAQ in the germline V gene (reference sequence). The CDR3 consists of 12 residues. Trimming pared 5 bases from V and 7 bases from J, leaving 12 bases between. CDR3 bases: TGTGCCAGCAGCCGTGGGGCCAGGGAGCAGTACTTC. Its translation is CASSRGAREQYF. Using reference TRBV7-9 and TRBJ2-7 for the parts outside the CDR3, the full variable domain is DTGVSQNPRHKITKRGQNVTFRCDPISEHNRLYWYRQTLGQGPEFLTYFQNEAQLEKSRLLSDRFSAERPKGSFSTLEIQRTEQGDSAMYLCASSRGAREQYFGPGTRLTVT.

The genes are TRBV10-3 and TRBJ1-5; TRBD1 might be the D (6 bases). The CDR3 runs to 14 residues. Germline V gene lookup returns CDR1 ENHRY and CDR2 SYGVKD. The V end lost 6 bases, the J end lost 5 bases, and 14 bases lay between the germline ends. The CDR3 sequence is CAISQGGGDQPQHF. The CDR3 DNA sequence: TGTGCCATCAGCCAAGGGGGGGGCGATCAGCCCCAGCATTTT.

The V gene is TRBV6-6, the J gene TRBJ1-1; D is ambiguous. Per germline, CDR1 MNHNY and CDR2 SVGAGI (reference sequence). The CDR3 is made up of 13 amino acids. V dropped 10 bases and J dropped 5 bases, with 17 bases sitting between them. The CDR3 bases are TGTGCCACCGTCCGCAGCGTTGGTACTGAAGCTTTCTTT. It is translated as CATVRSVGTEAFF.

This chain connects TRBV4-3 to TRBJ2-3; either TRBD1 or TRBD2 may supply D (5 bases each). Germline CDR1 and CDR2: LGHNA and YSLEER. The CDR3 contains 17 residues. V gave up 4 bases and J gave up 0 bases, with 17 bases separating them. The CDR3 DNA reads as TGCGCCAGCAGCCGATCCCCCGGGACCACAAGCACAGATACGCAGTATTTT. This gives the protein CASSRSPGTTSTDTQYF.

The chain joins TRBV7-8 to TRBJ2-7; TRBD1 matches 7 bases. V was clipped by 5 bases and J by 0 bases; unmatched bases: 4. There are 14 residues in the CDR3. CDR1 is SGHVS and CDR2 is FQNEAQ in the germline V gene. The CDR3 loop is CASSPDRSSYEQYF. The CDR3 nucleotides read TGTGCCAGCAGCCCGGACAGGAGCTCCTACGAGCAGTACTTC.

The chain couples TRBV6-6 to TRBJ2-5; possible D gene TRBD1, 6 bases. The CDR3 has 13 residues. The V gene lost 5 bases and the J gene lost 4 bases, with 11 bases spanning the gap. The V gene's germline CDR1 is MNHNY and CDR2 SVGAGI (reference sequence). CDR3 nucleotides: TGTGCCAGCAGTCCCGACAGGTTAGAGACCCAGTACTTC. Encoded protein: CASSPDRLETQYF.

The chain joins TRBV10-3 to TRBJ1-4; 7 nucleotides line up with TRBD1. With V trimmed by 3 bases and J by 2 bases, 3 bases remained unmatched. This CDR3 comprises 15 residues. Germline CDR1 and CDR2: ENHRY and SYGVKD. DNA of the CDR3: TGTGCCATCAGTGACTCAGGGGGTACTAATGAAAAACTGTTTTTT. Translating gives CAISDSGGTNEKLFF.

The chain couples TRBV28 to TRBJ2-7; 9 bases line up with TRBD1. CDR3 length equals 14 residues. J lost 2 bases, V lost 8 bases, and 7 bases had no gene match. Germline V CDR1 and CDR2: MDHEN, SYDVKM. The CDR3 DNA is TGTGCCAGCTATCCAGGACAGGGGACCTACGAGCAGTACTTC. It codes for CASYPGQGTYEQYF. Variable domain in full (rest from reference TRBV28 and TRBJ2-7): DVKVTQSSRYLVKRTGEKVFLECVQDMDHENMFWYRQDPGLGLRLIYFSYDVKMKEKGDIPEGYSVSREKKERFSLILESASTNQTSMYLCASYPGQGTYEQYFGPGTRLTVT.

This chain connects TRBV4-3 to TRBJ2-1, with TRBD1 as a possible D gene (5 bases). The CDR3 is 17 residues long. Germline V gives CDR1 LGHNA, CDR2 YSLEER. V shed 4 bases and J shed 0 bases, with 16 bases lying between them. The DNA of the CDR3 is TGCGCCAGCAGCCGGACCCTGGGGCTCAGCTCCTACAATGAGCAGTTCTTC. Residues: CASSRTLGLSSYNEQFF.

The chain links TRBV7-2 to TRBJ1-2; D is unresolved. Germline V gene lookup returns CDR1 SGHTA and CDR2 FQGNSA. Trimming took 1 base from V and 3 from J, leaving 6 bases between them. This CDR3 is built from 13 residues. Here the CDR3 reads CASSLEVYYGYTF. CDR3 DNA: TGTGCCAGCAGCTTAGAAGTGTACTATGGCTACACCTTC.

This chain connects TRBV12-5 to TRBJ2-1; 7 bases fit TRBD1. Per the germline V gene, CDR1 is LGHNT and CDR2 is FRNRAP. The ends lost 0 bases at V and 5 bases at J; junction bases unmatched: 10. The CDR3 extends over 17 amino acids. CDR3 DNA: TGTGCTAGTGGTTTGGTTCCCAAACAGGGGCGGAACAATGAGCAGTTCTTC. As protein: CASGLVPKQGRNNEQFF.

The chain employs TRBV10-3 and TRBJ1-2; D is ambiguous. The V gene lost 4 bases and the J gene lost 4 bases, with 19 bases spanning the gap. Germline V CDR1 and CDR2: ENHRY, SYGVKD. The CDR3 length is 16 residues. CDR3 loop: CAISGTDHESSYGYTF. CDR3 bases: TGTGCCATCAGTGGAACGGACCACGAATCCTCCTATGGCTACACCTTC.

Remarks on this clone: Other DNA sequences from this sample encode an identical CDR3 as well. The chain uses TRBV9 and TRBJ2-3; D is uncertain. This CDR3 region has 14 residues. V gave up 0 bases and J gave up 1 base, with 6 bases separating them. Germline assignment: CDR1 SGDLS and CDR2 YYNGEE. The DNA of the CDR3 is TGTGCCAGCAGCGTAGGTTCCCGCACAGATACGCAGTATTTT. Translated, it gives CASSVGSRTDTQYF. The variable domain in full, completed from reference TRBV9 and TRBJ2-3, reads DSGVTQTPKHLITATGQRVTLRCSPRSGDLSVYWYQQSLDQGLQFLIQYYNGEERAKGNILERFSAQQFPDLHSELNLSSLELGDSALYFCASSVGSRTDTQYFGPGTRLTVL.

The chain couples TRBV5-1 to TRBJ1-2; 7 nucleotides line up with TRBD1. Per the germline V gene, CDR1 is SGHRS and CDR2 is YFSETQ. The V segment lost 4 bases and the J segment 5 bases; nucleotides outside the gene matches: 8. There are 14 residues in the CDR3. The CDR3 here is CASSPGTATYGYTF. The CDR3 coding sequence is TGCGCCAGCAGCCCGGGGACAGCGACTTATGGCTACACCTTC.

V usage is TRBV2 and J usage is TRBJ2-5; TRBD2 aligns across 7 bases. This CDR3 is 14 amino acids long. Germline-derived CDR1 and CDR2 are SNHLY and FYNNEI. The J segment lost 2 bases and the V segment lost 6 bases, leaving 6 bases of the junction unmatched. The CDR3 nucleotides read TGTGCCAGCAGGGGAGGGCAGAAACAAGAGACCCAGTACTTC. Encoded protein: CASRGGQKQETQYF.

The chain recombines TRBV6-5 with TRBJ1-2; D ambiguous. CDR3 length: 12 residues. Trimming took 2 bases from V and 6 from J, leaving 7 bases between them. Per germline, CDR1 MNHEY and CDR2 SVGAGI. The CDR3 DNA reads TGTGCCAGCAGTTACCTGGGAAATGGCTACACCTTC. Encoded protein: CASSYLGNGYTF.

This sequence joins TRBV11-2 and TRBJ1-6, with 7 bases identical to TRBD1. This CDR3 is built from 15 residues. CDR1 and CDR2 from the germline V gene are SGHAT and FQNNGV. J gave up 7 bases and V 5 bases, and 8 bases lay outside the gene matches. CDR3 sequence: CASSAAGGANSPLHF. The CDR3 nucleotides are TGTGCCAGCAGCGCCGCAGGGGGAGCAAATTCACCCCTCCACTTT.

The chain combines TRBV29-1 with TRBJ2-5, with unresolved D. This CDR3 is 16 amino acids long. In germline, CDR1 is SQVTM, CDR2 ANQGSEA. Between the trimmed V and J ends, which lost 0 bases and 2 bases, there was a span of 16 bases. CDR3 bases: TGCAGCGTTGAAGATCGGCTCTCGGTAATACAAGAGACCCAGTACTTC. Translating it yields CSVEDRLSVIQETQYF.

The J gene is TRBJ2-3, the V gene TRBV5-6; D call uncertain. From germline, CDR1 is SGHDT and CDR2 YYEEEE. The CDR3 totals 16 residues. The V end lost 3 bases, the J end lost 6 bases, and 20 bases lay between the germline ends. CDR3 in DNA: TGTGCCAGCAGCTCTCGCGGTAGTGAGTTGACGGATACGCAGTATTTT. Translated, it gives CASSSRGSELTDTQYF.